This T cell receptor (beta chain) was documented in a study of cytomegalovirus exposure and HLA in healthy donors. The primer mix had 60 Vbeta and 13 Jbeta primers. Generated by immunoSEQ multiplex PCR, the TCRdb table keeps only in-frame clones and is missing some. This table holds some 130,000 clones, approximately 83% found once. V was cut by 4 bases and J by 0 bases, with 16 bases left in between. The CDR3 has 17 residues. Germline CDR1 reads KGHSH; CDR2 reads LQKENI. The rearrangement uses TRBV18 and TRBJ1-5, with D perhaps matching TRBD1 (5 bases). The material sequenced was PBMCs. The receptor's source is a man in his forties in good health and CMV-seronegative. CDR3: CASSQTGGGYSNQPQHF. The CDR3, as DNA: TGTGCCAGCTCACAAACCGGGGGGGGATATAGCAATCAGCCCCAGCATTTT.